The 26 T cell receptor beta chains presented below share a single source sample, sequenced in a study of blood T cell repertoires in COVID-19. Assay used: immunoSEQ multiplex PCR; TCRdb lists only in-frame clones, some missing. Of 150,000 to 250,000 clones detected, approximately 83% appear once; the ten largest clones hold less than 9.5%. Sequenced input: PBMCs or T cells enriched from blood (not recorded which). The receptors derive from a man aged 35-49 years who had recovered from COVID-19.

The chain carries TRBV6-1 and TRBJ1-5; 7 bases align to TRBD1. Germline V gives CDR1 MNHNS, CDR2 SASEGT. The CDR3 is made up of 16 amino acids. The V and J ends lost 2 bases and 7 bases, in that order; junction bases with no gene match: 11. This CDR3 reads CASSEPDRMPRQPQHF. The DNA for the CDR3 is TGTGCCAGCAGTGAACCGGACAGGATGCCCAGGCAGCCCCAGCATTTT.

This clone has only a few counts. The chain links TRBV19 to TRBJ1-1, with TRBD1 matching 9 bases. The V segment lost 3 bases and the J segment 0 bases; nucleotides outside the gene matches: 11. Looked up from germline, CDR1 is LNHDA and CDR2 is SQIVND (reference sequence). The CDR3 extends over 18 amino acids. This chain's CDR3 is CASSMGDWTGAMNTEAFF. The CDR3 nucleotides are TGTGCCAGTAGTATGGGGGATTGGACAGGGGCTATGAACACTGAAGCTTTCTTT. Looking up the rest from reference TRBV19 and TRBJ1-1 gives the full variable domain: DGGITQSPKYLFRKEGQNVTLSCEQNLNHDAMYWYRQDPGQGLRLIYYSQIVNDFQKGDIAEGYSVSREKKESFPLTVTSAQKNPTAFYLCASSMGDWTGAMNTEAFFGQGTRLTVV.

The genes are TRBV7-9 and TRBJ1-5, with unresolved D. V dropped 5 bases and J dropped 1 base, with 9 bases sitting between them. Germline V gene data show CDR1 as SEHNR and CDR2 as FQNEAQ (reference sequence). The CDR3 runs 14 residues. CDR3 DNA: TGTGCCAGCAGCCCCGGGAGCAGCAATCAGCCCCAGCATTTT. Protein sequence: CASSPGSSNQPQHF.

The chain carries TRBV2 and TRBJ1-2; TRBD1 matches 11 bases. J gave up 8 bases and V 8 bases, and 7 bases lay outside the gene matches. Germline lookup yields CDR1 SNHLY and CDR2 FYNNEI. The CDR3 runs to 13 residues. The CDR3 sequence: CASGQGASSGYTF. CDR3 nucleotides: TGTGCCAGCGGACAGGGGGCCTCTTCCGGCTACACCTTC.

The rearrangement uses TRBV5-1 and TRBJ2-2, with TRBD1 matching 11 bases. V lost 0 bases and J lost 6; bases outside the gene matches: 4. CDR3 length: 16 residues. Germline-derived CDR1 and CDR2 are SGHRS and YFSETQ. CDR3 amino acids: CASSLDGQGAAGELFF. CDR3 nucleotides: TGCGCCAGCAGCTTGGATGGACAGGGGGCGGCCGGGGAGCTGTTTTTT.

The CDR3 loop is CASSFSDRILRGYTF. The CDR3 DNA sequence: TGTGCCAGCAGCTTCTCGGACAGGATACTTCGTGGCTACACCTTC. The J gene is TRBJ1-2, the V gene TRBV7-9; TRBD1 agrees at 7 bases. There are 15 residues in the CDR3. Germline lookup yields CDR1 SEHNR and CDR2 FQNEAQ (reference sequence). V shed 3 bases and J 7 bases; nucleotides not matched to a gene: 11.

The chain combines TRBV2 with TRBJ2-7; TRBD1 matches at 9 bases. The junction had 2 bases not matched to a gene; V was cut back by 4 bases and J by 1 base. CDR3 length: 14 amino acids. The germline gives CDR1 SNHLY, CDR2 FYNNEI. Here the CDR3 reads CASSAQGASYEQYF. The CDR3 DNA reads TGTGCCAGCAGTGCACAGGGGGCTTCCTACGAGCAGTACTTC.

The chain carries TRBV30 and TRBJ1-2; 9 bases align to TRBD1. J was trimmed by 8 bases and V by 3 bases; bases with no gene match: 7. The CDR3 spans 13 residues. Germline values: CDR1 GTSNPN, CDR2 SVGIG (reference sequence). The CDR3 sequence: CAWRVQGAQGYTF. The CDR3 bases are TGTGCCTGGAGGGTACAGGGGGCGCAGGGCTACACCTTC.

CDR3 amino acids: CASSLKTPGTGELFF. As DNA, the CDR3 is TGTGCCAGCAGCTTAAAGACCCCCGGGACCGGGGAGCTGTTTTTT. The chain employs TRBV7-6 and TRBJ2-2; D remains unclear. This CDR3 has 15 amino acids. CDR1 is SGHVS, CDR2 FNYEAQ, per germline. The germline V and J ends were trimmed by 2 bases and 5 bases, with 12 bases remaining between them.

The gene calls are TRBV11-2 and TRBJ2-4; D possibly corresponds to TRBD1 (6 bases). Per the germline V gene, CDR1 is SGHAT and CDR2 is FQNNGV. V was shortened by 1 base and J by 0 bases, with 13 bases between the two germline ends. CDR3 size: 17 residues. The CDR3 sequence: CASSLGTVFLAKNIQYF. CDR3 DNA: TGTGCCAGCAGCTTAGGGACAGTTTTCCTAGCCAAAAACATTCAGTACTTC.

V and J are TRBV7-9 and TRBJ2-2, with D perhaps matching TRBD1 (6 bases). Trimming removed 1 base at V and 17 bases at J, with 14 bases between. Germline loops: CDR1 SEHNR, CDR2 FQNEAQ (reference sequence). CDR3 size: 12 residues. CDR3 in amino acids: CASSLGSGHSFF. The CDR3 coding sequence is TGTGCCAGCAGCTTAGGCTCGGGACATTCCTTTTTT. Variable domain in full (rest from reference TRBV7-9 and TRBJ2-2): DTGVSQNPRHKITKRGQNVTFRCDPISEHNRLYWYRQTLGQGPEFLTYFQNEAQLEKSRLLSDRFSAERPKGSFSTLEIQRTEQGDSAMYLCASSLGSGHSFFGEGSRLTVL.

In this sample, this clone turned up once. The gene calls are TRBV28 and TRBJ1-2; the match to TRBD1 covers 7 bases. V trimming: 7 bases; J trimming: 6 bases; junction bases outside the gene matches: 8. CDR1 MDHEN and CDR2 SYDVKM come from the germline V gene. The CDR3 has 13 amino acids. CDR3 amino acids: CASTIQGWDGYTF. The DNA of the CDR3 is TGTGCCAGCACGATACAGGGGTGGGATGGCTACACCTTC.

This rearrangement joins TRBV10-3 to TRBJ1-2, with a possible D match to TRBD1 (6 bases). This CDR3 has 15 residues. Per germline, CDR1 ENHRY and CDR2 SYGVKD. V was trimmed by 6 bases and J by 5 bases, leaving 19 bases between them. The CDR3 here is CAISPTGDTGYGYTF. CDR3 nucleotides: TGTGCCATCAGCCCGACAGGCGATACGGGATATGGCTACACCTTC.

The CDR3 loop reads CASSVSGMGEQFF. The CDR3 bases are TGTGCCAGCAGTGTAAGCGGGATGGGCGAGCAGTTCTTC. The rearrangement joins TRBV2 to TRBJ2-1; 7 bases align to TRBD2. This CDR3 is 13 amino acids long. J lost 10 bases, V lost 4 bases, and 7 bases had no gene match. CDR1 SNHLY and CDR2 FYNNEI come from the germline V gene.

In DNA, the CDR3 is TGTGCCATCAGCGCGAGCTCTGGAAACACCATATATTTT. Translated, it gives CAISASSGNTIYF. The chain has TRBV10-3 and TRBJ1-3; D is uncertain. Germline-derived CDR1 and CDR2 are ENHRY and SYGVKD. The CDR3 runs to 13 residues. V lost 6 bases to trimming and J lost 0 bases, with 6 bases between them.

The chain uses TRBV5-1 and TRBJ1-1; 7 bases align to TRBD1. With V trimmed by 4 bases and J by 4 bases, 7 bases remained unmatched. The CDR3 has 14 amino acids. Germline values: CDR1 SGHRS, CDR2 YFSETQ. The CDR3 DNA sequence: TGCGCCAGCAGCCCTCAGGGGGTGAGCACTGAAGCTTTCTTT. This codes for CASSPQGVSTEAFF.

The genes are TRBV5-1 and TRBJ2-3, with TRBD2 identical over 15 bases. Germline V gene lookup returns CDR1 SGHRS and CDR2 YFSETQ. Trimming took 4 bases from V and 4 from J; bases not matched to a gene: 10. This CDR3 is built from 18 residues. The CDR3: CASSRGLAGGPFPDTQYF. The CDR3 coding sequence is TGCGCCAGCAGCAGAGGACTAGCGGGGGGGCCGTTCCCAGATACGCAGTATTTT.

This chain connects TRBV2 to TRBJ2-5; TRBD1 aligns across 9 bases. Germline V gene sequence: CDR1 SNHLY, CDR2 FYNNEI. Unmatched junction bases numbered 5, after V lost 7 bases and J lost 5 bases. The CDR3 has 13 amino acids. This CDR3 reads CASNRDRDETQYF. CDR3 DNA sequence: TGTGCCAGCAATCGGGACAGGGACGAGACCCAGTACTTC.

Note on this clone: A much larger clonotype is one base distant, so this may be a read error. The rearrangement joins TRBV6-5 to TRBJ1-1; 8 bases are a match to TRBD1. The CDR3 is 14 amino acids. The germline V gene has CDR1 MNHEY and CDR2 SVGAGI. V trimming: 6 bases; J trimming: 4 bases; junction bases outside the gene matches: 7. The DNA of the CDR3 is TGTGCCAGCAGCGTACAGGGGGACGTCACTGAAGCTTTCTTT. Translation: CASSVQGDVTEAFF.

The chain is built from TRBV7-6 and TRBJ2-7, with TRBD1 matching 9 bases. CDR3 length: 16 residues. Germline CDR1 SGHVS, CDR2 FNYEAQ. The ends lost 5 bases at V and 6 bases at J; junction bases unmatched: 14. This chain's CDR3 is CASSVISGTGPLEQYF. The DNA of the CDR3 is TGTGCCAGCAGCGTGATCTCCGGGACAGGGCCCCTCGAGCAGTACTTC.

The rearrangement uses TRBV30 and TRBJ1-4; 9 nucleotides match TRBD1. The CDR3 totals 13 residues. V lost 4 bases to trimming and J lost 7 bases; unmatched junction nucleotides: 4. Per germline, CDR1 GTSNPN and CDR2 SVGIG (reference sequence). For the CDR3, the DNA is TGTGCCTGGACCGGGACAGGGCCTGAAAAACTGTTTTTT. Residues: CAWTGTGPEKLFF.

This clone was seen more than once but under ten times. The genes are TRBV15 and TRBJ2-7; 11 positions match TRBD2. The CDR3 loop spans 16 amino acids. The J segment lost 2 bases and the V segment lost 0 bases, leaving 3 bases of the junction unmatched. CDR1 LNHNV and CDR2 YYDKDF come from the germline V gene (reference sequence). CDR3 DNA: TGTGCCACCAGCAGAGAGACTAGCGGGGTAACCTACGAGCAGTACTTC. Protein: CATSRETSGVTYEQYF.

The chain couples TRBV28 to TRBJ2-1, with TRBD2 matching over 15 bases. V was clipped by 4 bases and J by 12 bases; unmatched bases: 4. CDR1 and CDR2 from the germline V gene are MDHEN and SYDVKM. The CDR3 is 14 residues long. The CDR3 nucleotides are TGTGCCAGCAGTTCTGGACTAGCGGGGGGGCCGCAGTTCTTC. Translated: CASSSGLAGGPQFF.

The chain employs TRBV6-5 and TRBJ2-3; TRBD2 agrees at 8 bases. The CDR3 totals 15 residues. Germline V lookup: CDR1 MNHEY, CDR2 SVGAGI. Trimming cost V 10 bases and J 0 bases; bases outside gene matches: 9. The CDR3 nucleotides are TGTGCCACGCACCCGCGGGGGGTTAGCACAGATACGCAGTATTTT. Protein: CATHPRGVSTDTQYF.

The chain joins TRBV4-1 to TRBJ2-2, with 7 bases lining up with TRBD1. The CDR3 is made up of 15 amino acids. Germline V lookup: CDR1 MGHRA, CDR2 YSYEKL. V lost 8 bases, J lost 5 bases, and 11 bases stayed unmatched. As DNA, the CDR3 is TGCGCCAGCGCCAATCCTACCAGGGGGACCGGGGAGCTGTTTTTT. The encoded protein is CASANPTRGTGELFF.

The chain joins TRBV11-2 to TRBJ1-2; D gene uncertain. V was trimmed by 5 bases and J by 1 base, leaving 14 bases between them. Germline assignment: CDR1 SGHAT and CDR2 FQNNGV. This CDR3 has 15 residues. This chain's CDR3 is CASSPVQRLNYGYTF. CDR3 sequence (DNA): TGTGCCAGCAGCCCTGTGCAAAGACTTAACTATGGCTACACCTTC.